A selection of T cell receptor beta chains follows, all from one sample in a study of blood T cell repertoires in COVID-19. TCRdb's table, derived via immunoSEQ multiplex PCR, lists solely in-frame clones and lacks some. The data show 150,000 or so clones, around four fifths seen once. Source material: PBMCs or T cells enriched from blood (not recorded which). These receptors came from a man between 70 and 80 years old who had been exposed to COVID-19. Each CDR3 is given with its conserved first and last residue. D genes are given only for firm matches. Size tells how often a clone was seen (once, few, many) or the class of an expanded clone, and some rows leave it out.

D gene	clone size	V gene	J gene	CDR3 DNA	CDR3 protein
.	.	TRBV7-2	TRBJ1-3	TGTGCCAGCAGCTCGGGGTGGACAGCCTCTGGAAACACCATATATTTT	CASSSGWTASGNTIYF
TRBD2	few	TRBV7-2	TRBJ2-1	TGTGCCAGCACGACGACTAGCGGGTACAATGAGCAGTTCTTC	CASTTTSGYNEQFF
.	.	TRBV20-1	TRBJ2-7	TGCAGTGCTAGTAGGGGGTGGGAGCAGTACTTC	CSASRGWEQYF
.	.	TRBV14	TRBJ2-7	TGTGCCAGCAGCCAAGATAGATCGGCTAGAGGCGAGCAGTACTTC	CASSQDRSARGEQYF
TRBD2	.	TRBV6-2/TRBV6-3	TRBJ2-2	TGTGCCAGCAGTTACTTAACTAGCGGGACCACCGGGGAGCTGTTTTTT	CASSYLTSGTTGELFF
TRBD1	.	TRBV11-3	TRBJ1-1	TGTGCCAGCAGCTTAGTTAAGGGGGCCGAAGCTTTCTTT	CASSLVKGAEAFF
TRBD1	.	TRBV24-1	TRBJ1-1	TGTGCCACCAGGGGACAGGGGGCGGACACTGAAGCTTTCTTT	CATRGQGADTEAFF
.	.	TRBV21-1	TRBJ1-4	TGTGCCAGCAGTAACCCGGTTAATGAAAAACTGTTTTTT	CASSNPVNEKLFF
TRBD1	.	TRBV6-5	TRBJ1-6	TGTGCCAGCAGTTACTCCGGACAGGCGACGAATTCACCCCTCCACTTT	CASSYSGQATNSPLHF
.	many	TRBV27	TRBJ2-1	TGTGCCAGCAGTTCCAGGGCCGCCTACAATGAGCAGTTCTTC	CASSSRAAYNEQFF
TRBD1	once	TRBV9	TRBJ2-1	TGTGCCAGCAGCCGATCGACAGGGGTCGGCGATGAGCAGTTCTTC	CASSRSTGVGDEQFF